This T cell receptor (beta chain) was identified during a study of T-cell reconstitution after alpha-beta-depleted transplantation in children. Findings and limits, study-wide: Reportedly, only several hundred clones from non-depleted graft cells drove alpha-beta T-cell counts at about two months.

The CDR3 sequence is 13 residues long. With V trimmed by 4 bases and J by 6 bases, 5 bases remained unmatched. Germline V lookup: CDR1 SGHKS, CDR2 YYEKEE (reference sequence). The TCRbeta library was prepared with unique molecular identifiers. Each CDR3 protein is one row after TCRdb ran MiXCR on the PCR reads. The table has some 100,000 distinct CDR3 sequences, about a sixth seen once. This clonotype was counted at least ten times. Its antigen is currently unknown. The sequence was obtained from a male patient between 2 and 15 years old who had a stem cell transplant for acute lymphoblastic leukemia, so the T cells may come from the graft donor. The sample consisted of PBMCs, mostly from graft donor cells, taken 180 days after TCRalphabeta/CD19-depleted stem cell transplant. The chain uses TRBV5-5 and TRBJ1-2; 8 positions agree with TRBD1. The CDR3 DNA reads as TGTGCCAGCAGCAAGCAGGGGGCCGATGGCTACACCTTC. Translating gives CASSKQGADGYTF.